This is a list of T cell receptor beta chains from one sample in a study of blood T cells in healthy people across ages. TCRdb itself ran the 5' RACE reads through MiXCR, one entry per CDR3 protein. The sample consists of hundreds of thousands of distinct CDR3 sequences, 45% to 50% of them appearing once. Sequences were obtained from blood. These receptors originate from a woman aged 60-70 years in good health. CDR3s include the opening cysteine and the closing phenylalanine or tryptophan.

TRBV3-1,TRBJ2-4,CASSQAEWGQYPREQYF
TRBV20-1,TRBJ1-5,CSARDWGGGDSNQPQHF
TRBV5-1,TRBJ1-1,CASSLMGDEAFF
TRBV6-2/TRBV6-3,TRBJ2-7,CASSYSLGQLWEQYF
TRBV10-3,TRBJ1-2,CAMGAGANYGYTF
TRBV5-1,TRBJ2-5,CASTYIAGGPQETQYF
TRBV20-1,TRBJ2-3,CSARLPGASLFDTQYF
TRBV27,TRBJ2-1,CASTRLTSGNEQFF
TRBV29-1,TRBJ2-1,CSVLAGRAGEQFF
TRBV7-8,.,CASTINSYEQYF
TRBV5-1,TRBJ2-7,CASSLASGGTATYEQYF
TRBV6-2/TRBV6-3,TRBJ2-5,CASTELGWAYF
TRBV20-1,TRBJ1-6,CSASWTPNNSPLHF
TRBV2,TRBJ2-3,CASRVTDTSTDTQYF
TRBV7-2,TRBJ1-1,CASSPTSGGTEAFF
TRBV9,TRBJ2-6,CASSVDEISGANVLTF
TRBV4-3,TRBJ2-7,CASSQDPHTDRDEQYF
TRBV3-1,TRBJ2-1,CASSQAGQTGGTYNEQFF
TRBV20-1,TRBJ2-1,CSARVSHNEQFF
TRBV28,TRBJ1-2,CASSFAAGLANYGYTF
TRBV7-2,TRBJ1-5,CASSAQGPGQPQHF
TRBV12-3/TRBV12-4,TRBJ1-2,CASSVTGSLYGYTF
TRBV9,TRBJ2-5,CASSLTSGRAEETQYF